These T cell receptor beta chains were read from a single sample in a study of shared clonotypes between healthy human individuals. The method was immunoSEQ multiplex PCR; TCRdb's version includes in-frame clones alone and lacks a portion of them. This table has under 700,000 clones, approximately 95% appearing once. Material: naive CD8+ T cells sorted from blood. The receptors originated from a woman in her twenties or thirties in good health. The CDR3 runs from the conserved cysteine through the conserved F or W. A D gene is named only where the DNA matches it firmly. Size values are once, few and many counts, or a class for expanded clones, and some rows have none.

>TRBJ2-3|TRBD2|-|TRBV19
CASSIGLAGGPGTDTQYF
TGTGCCAGTAGTATCGGACTAGCGGGAGGGCCGGGCACAGATACGCAGTATTTT
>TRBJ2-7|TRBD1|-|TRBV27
CASQGTGDYEQYF
TGTGCCAGCCAGGGGACAGGGGACTACGAGCAGTACTTC
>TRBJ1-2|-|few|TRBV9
CASSVNSGSYGYTF
TGTGCCAGCAGCGTTAATTCAGGGAGCTATGGCTACACCTTC
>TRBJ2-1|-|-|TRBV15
CATSRDRANEQFF
TGTGCCACCAGCAGAGATCGGGCGAATGAGCAGTTCTTC
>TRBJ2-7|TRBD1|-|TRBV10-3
CAIGRDRDYEQYF
TGTGCCATCGGTAGGGACAGGGACTACGAGCAGTACTTC
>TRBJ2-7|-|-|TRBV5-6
CASSLDGGPYEQYF
TGTGCCAGCAGCTTGGATGGCGGGCCCTACGAGCAGTACTTC
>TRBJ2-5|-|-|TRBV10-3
CAIRGQSLETQYF
TGTGCCATCCGAGGACAGTCGTTGGAGACCCAGTACTTC
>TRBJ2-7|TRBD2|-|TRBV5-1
CASTPERGLPPQYF
TGCGCCAGCACCCCCGAGCGGGGCCTACCCCCCCAGTACTTC
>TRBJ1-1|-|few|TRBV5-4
CASSLDGTEAFF
TGTGCCAGCAGCTTGGATGGCACTGAAGCTTTCTTT
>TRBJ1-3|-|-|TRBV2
CASSGWISGNTIYF
TGTGCCAGCAGTGGGTGGATCTCTGGAAACACCATATATTTT
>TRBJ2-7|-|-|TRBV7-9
CASSSGVTYEQYF
TGTGCCAGCAGCTCCGGGGTTACCTACGAGCAGTACTTC
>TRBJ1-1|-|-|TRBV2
CASSSPAYPGPSDTEAFF
TGTGCCAGCAGTTCTCCCGCTTATCCGGGACCCTCTGACACTGAAGCTTTCTTT
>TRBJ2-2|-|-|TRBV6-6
CASTNTGELFF
TGTGCCAGCACCAACACCGGGGAGCTGTTTTTT
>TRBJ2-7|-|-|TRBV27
CASSFSGQAYEQYF
TGTGCCAGCAGTTTTTCTGGGCAGGCCTACGAGCAGTACTTC
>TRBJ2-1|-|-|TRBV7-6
CASGSYNEQFF
TGTGCCAGCGGATCCTACAATGAGCAGTTCTTC
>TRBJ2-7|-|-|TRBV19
CASSIFGKLNEQYF
TGTGCCAGTAGTATATTCGGGAAACTAAACGAGCAGTACTTC
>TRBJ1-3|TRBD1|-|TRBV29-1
CSALTGGYGNTIYF
TGCAGCGCTCTGACAGGGGGGTATGGAAACACCATATATTTT
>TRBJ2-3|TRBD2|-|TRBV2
CASSAGTSGTTDTQYF
TGTGCCAGCAGTGCCGGGACTAGCGGGACCACAGATACGCAGTATTTT
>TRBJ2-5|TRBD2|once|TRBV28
CASSPTLAGGPGETQYF
TGTGCCAGCAGTCCGACACTAGCGGGAGGGCCGGGTGAGACCCAGTACTTC
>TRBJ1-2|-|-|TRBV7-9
CASSRDRVNGYTF
TGTGCCAGCAGCCGGGACCGGGTTAATGGCTACACCTTC
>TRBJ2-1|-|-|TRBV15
CATSSLYVGATYNEQFF
TGTGCCACCAGCAGTCTATATGTGGGGGCAACCTACAATGAGCAGTTCTTC
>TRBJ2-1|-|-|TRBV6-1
CASSPAAAYNEQFF
TGTGCCAGCAGTCCCGCTGCAGCCTACAATGAGCAGTTCTTC
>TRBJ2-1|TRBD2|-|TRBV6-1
CASSASGRETIEQFF
TGTGCCAGCAGCGCTAGCGGGAGGGAGACGATTGAGCAGTTCTTC
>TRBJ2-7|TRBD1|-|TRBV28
CASSTQWDRVWYEQYF
TGTGCCAGCAGCACCCAATGGGACAGGGTGTGGTACGAGCAGTACTTC
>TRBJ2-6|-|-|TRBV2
CASAWGPGGANVLTF
TGTGCCAGCGCCTGGGGGCCGGGCGGGGCCAACGTCCTGACTTTC
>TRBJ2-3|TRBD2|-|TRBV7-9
CASSPRRLGGRKADTQYF
TGTGCCAGCAGCCCCAGGAGGTTAGGCGGGAGGAAGGCAGATACGCAGTATTTT
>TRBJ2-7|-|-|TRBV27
CASSLTRWNEQYF
TGTGCCAGCAGTTTAACCAGGTGGAACGAGCAGTACTTC
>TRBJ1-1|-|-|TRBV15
CATSRVTRTSEAFF
TGTGCCACCAGCAGAGTAACGAGGACGTCTGAAGCTTTCTTT
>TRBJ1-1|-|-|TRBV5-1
CASSLEGNSRMNTEAFF
TGCGCCAGCAGCTTGGAAGGTAACAGCAGGATGAACACTGAAGCTTTCTTT
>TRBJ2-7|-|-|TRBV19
CASSIDLESEQYF
TGTGCCAGTAGTATTGATTTGGAGTCCGAGCAGTACTTC
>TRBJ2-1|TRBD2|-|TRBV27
CASSIIAGGGSNEQFF
TGTGCCAGCAGTATCATAGCGGGAGGAGGATCGAATGAGCAGTTCTTC
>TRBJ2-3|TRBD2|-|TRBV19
CASSLTGLAVTDTQYF
TGTGCCAGTAGTTTGACCGGACTAGCGGTTACAGATACGCAGTATTTT
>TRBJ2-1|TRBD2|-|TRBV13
CASSSGLAGLNEQFF
TGTGCCAGCAGCTCCGGACTAGCGGGCCTCAATGAGCAGTTCTTC
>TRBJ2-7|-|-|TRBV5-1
CASSLGGPLYEQYF
TGCGCCAGCAGCTTGGGGGGGCCTCTCTACGAGCAGTACTTC
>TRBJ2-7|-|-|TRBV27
CASSPGLLAEQYF
TGTGCCAGCAGTCCGGGACTTCTTGCCGAGCAGTACTTC
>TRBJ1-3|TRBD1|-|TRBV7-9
CASSPGGEGNTIYF
TGTGCCAGCAGCCCAGGGGGCGAGGGAAACACCATATATTTT
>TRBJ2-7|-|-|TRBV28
CASSLGFYEQYF
TGTGCCAGCAGCTTAGGGTTTTACGAGCAGTACTTC
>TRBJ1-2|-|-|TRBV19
CASSIGTIANYGYTF
TGTGCCAGTAGCATTGGGACAATAGCTAACTATGGCTACACCTTC
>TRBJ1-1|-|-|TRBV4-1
CASSLQGQGLNTEAFF
TGCGCCAGCAGCCTCCAGGGGCAGGGGTTGAACACTGAAGCTTTCTTT
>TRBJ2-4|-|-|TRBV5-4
CASSLSGDSSIQYF
TGTGCCAGCAGCTTGTCTGGGGACTCTAGCATTCAGTACTTC
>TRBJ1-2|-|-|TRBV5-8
CASRGGADYGYTF
TGTGCCAGCAGAGGGGGGGCGGACTATGGCTACACCTTC
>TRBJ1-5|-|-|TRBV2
CASRNLDTSNQPQHF
TGTGCCAGCAGAAATCTGGACACTAGCAATCAGCCCCAGCATTTT